This T cell receptor (beta chain) was sequenced during a study of tumor and adjacent non-tumor tissue in lung cancer. Study-level findings and limits: Top 100 clones took a larger repertoire share in normal lung. Shorter survival was associated with higher TCR diversity in tumors.

Three rounds of nested PCR, following a modified ARM-PCR protocol, produced the TCRbeta library. TCRdb re-derived calls from the multiplex PCR reads in MiXCR, one entry per CDR3 protein. The sample consists of approximately 82,000 distinct CDR3 sequences, 76% of them appearing once. Details on this clonotype: Its antigen is not known.

The template was RNA from unsorted bulk tissue. More than 3 cm separated this lung sample from the edge of the tumor. Donors were chemotherapy-naive, newly diagnosed lung cancer surgical patients in China, August–late 2014. Looked up from germline, CDR1 is MNHEY and CDR2 is SVGEGT. This CDR3 has 13 residues. Germline trimming cut 9 bases from V and 2 bases from J; bases unmatched to any gene: 5. The J gene is TRBJ2-5, the V gene TRBV6-2 or TRBV6-3; 8 bases line up with TRBD2. Sequencing used distant non-tumor lung tissue. The sequence was collected from a man in his sixties or seventies with non-small cell lung cancer. CDR3 sequence (DNA): TGTGCCAGAATGCGGGGGGCGCAAGAGACCCAGTACTTC. Its protein product is CARMRGAQETQYF.